Presented here are 9 T cell receptor beta chains from one specimen sequenced in a study of untreated major depressive disorder. Overall study results and limits: TRBV05-01 (Vbeta 5.1) usage was higher in CD4+ T cells of depressed patients than controls.

Libraries were prepared by immunoSEQ multiplex PCR; TCRdb keeps only in-frame clonotypes and omits some of them. The sample consists of some 13,000 clones, 90% to 95% of them appearing once. These receptors' antigens are unknown. What was sequenced was CD4+ T cells from PBMCs. The receptors here all came from a woman under 40 with major depressive disorder.

The genes are TRBV5-4 and TRBJ2-7; TRBD2 aligns across 10 bases. V gave up 4 bases and J gave up 4 bases; unmatched junction bases: 11. This CDR3 contains 16 residues. Germline CDR1 SGHNT, CDR2 YYREEE (reference sequence). The chain's CDR3 is CASSAKLAGNAYEQYF. CDR3 nucleotides: TGTGCCAGCAGCGCGAAACTAGCGGGAAATGCTTACGAGCAGTACTTC.

J is TRBJ2-5 and V is TRBV11-2, with TRBD1 identical over 7 bases. Trimming cost V 3 bases and J 2 bases; bases outside gene matches: 6. The CDR3 has 15 amino acids. The germline V gene encodes CDR1 SGHAT and CDR2 FQNNGV. DNA of the CDR3: TGTGCCAGCAGCTTGACGGGACAGCAGCAAGAGACCCAGTACTTC. Protein sequence: CASSLTGQQQETQYF. Using reference TRBV11-2 and TRBJ2-5 for the parts outside the CDR3, the full variable domain is EAGVAQSPRYKIIEKRQSVAFWCNPISGHATLYWYQQILGQGPKLLIQFQNNGVVDDSQLPKDRFSAERLKGVDSTLKIQPAKLEDSAVYLCASSLTGQQQETQYFGPGTRLLVL.

V and J are TRBV6-1 and TRBJ1-2; 8 bases fit TRBD1. Germline-derived CDR1 and CDR2 are MNHNS and SASEGT. Trimming took 5 bases from V and 8 from J; bases not matched to a gene: 13. This CDR3 region has 15 residues. The CDR3 loop reads CASSLQGGSDKGYTF. CDR3 bases: TGTGCCAGCAGTTTACAGGGGGGGAGTGATAAAGGCTACACCTTC.

The V call is TRBV11-3, the J call TRBJ2-5; D assignment may be TRBD1 or TRBD2 (5 bases each). There are 14 residues in the CDR3. V lost 4 bases and J 6 bases, leaving 15 bases between the germline ends. Germline-derived CDR1 and CDR2 are SGHNT and YENEEA. DNA for the CDR3: TGTGCCAGCAGCTCTAGGTCGGGGCCGAAGACCCAGTACTTC. It encodes CASSSRSGPKTQYF.

This clone has just a few counts. The chain recombines TRBV19 with TRBJ2-4, with a possible D match to TRBD1 (6 bases). Germline V gene lookup returns CDR1 LNHDA and CDR2 SQIVND (reference sequence). With 2 bases removed from V and 8 bases from J, the gap between germline ends came to 13 bases. This CDR3 spans 14 amino acids. CDR3 sequence reads: CASSIFNRVHIQYF. CDR3 sequence (DNA): TGTGCCAGTAGTATATTCAACAGGGTACACATTCAGTACTTC.

V is TRBV14 and J is TRBJ2-7, with a tentative D call TRBD2 (5 bases). The germline CDR1 and CDR2 sequences are SGHDN and FVKESK. V was trimmed by 4 bases and J by 3 bases, leaving 19 bases between them. This CDR3 has 16 amino acids. CDR3 protein: CASSLSGLNLGYEQYF. The DNA of the CDR3 is TGTGCCAGCAGCCTATCCGGACTCAACTTAGGCTACGAGCAGTACTTC.

V is TRBV7-8 and J is TRBJ2-7, with a weak D call TRBD2 (6 bases). Germline CDR1 SGHVS, CDR2 FQNEAQ. CDR3 size: 16 residues. Trimming removed 5 bases from V and 0 bases from J, with 17 bases in between. CDR3 protein: CASSDPGGALSYEQYF. CDR3 DNA: TGTGCCAGCAGCGACCCAGGAGGGGCCCTCTCCTACGAGCAGTACTTC.

This chain links TRBV19 with TRBJ2-6; D is ambiguous. V lost 5 bases and J 0 bases, leaving 8 bases between the germline ends. CDR3 length equals 15 residues. Germline CDR1 reads LNHDA; CDR2 reads SQIVND (reference sequence). This CDR3 is CASSPGYSGANVLTF. DNA of the CDR3: TGTGCCAGTAGTCCCGGCTACTCTGGGGCCAACGTCCTGACTTTC.

The chain couples TRBV2 to TRBJ2-3; possibly TRBD1 or TRBD2 for D (5 bases each). Germline V lookup: CDR1 SNHLY, CDR2 FYNNEI. This CDR3 contains 14 residues. The V end lost 7 bases, the J end lost 0 bases, and 11 bases lay between the germline ends. CDR3 DNA sequence: TGTGCCAGCACCCCGGGACGGAGCACAGATACGCAGTATTTT. It is translated as CASTPGRSTDTQYF.